The entry below describes one T cell receptor beta chain. The antigen is undetermined. In germline, CDR1 is MDHEN, CDR2 SYDVKM. Germline trimming cut 2 bases from V and 10 bases from J; bases unmatched to any gene: 6. CDR3 length: 14 residues. This sample is part of a study of OX40 agonist ivuxolimab in advanced cancers. Study-wide results and limits: At doses 0.1 to 3.0 mg/kg, CD4+ and CD8+ clones expanded.

TCRdb's table, derived via immunoSEQ multiplex PCR, lists solely in-frame clones and lacks some. The table includes roughly 61,000 clones, 87% detected once. The chain recombines TRBV28 with TRBJ2-1, with TRBD1 matching 9 bases. This TCR was recovered from an adult with an advanced solid tumor such as melanoma, head and neck, liver or kidney cancer. The sample in question was CD4+ or CD8+ T cells sorted from blood, obtained in a trial of the OX40 agonist ivuxolimab. The CDR3: CASSLTGTGMEQFF. The CDR3 DNA reads TGTGCCAGCAGTTTAACCGGGACAGGGATGGAGCAGTTCTTC.